This T cell receptor (beta chain) stems from a study of blood T cell repertoires in COVID-19. At the level of the study: COVID-19 samples collected from the United States, Italy and Spain covered acute and convalescent phases. T cells, B-cell-depleted T cells, or PBMCs provided the cDNA or gDNA that served as material.

In the authors' methods: Estimation of nucleated cell counts was performed using reference gene primer amplification. Sequenced by immunoSEQ multiplex PCR; TCRdb stores in-frame clones only, minus some. D and trimming come from the DNA, and the V and J calls and clone size come from that table. The sample records some 340,000 clones, around four fifths being singletons. Germline CDR1 SGHVS, CDR2 FNYEAQ. Trimming cost V 5 bases and J 0 bases, with 20 bases left between them. The length of the CDR3 is 17 residues. Source material: peripheral blood. The source is a man younger than 40 with active or convalescent COVID-19. The V and J genes are TRBV7-6 and TRBJ2-7; perhaps TRBD2 as D (5 bases). The CDR3 DNA reads as TGTGCCAGCAGCCCTCGGGATGGCAGCTGGAGCTCCTACGAGCAGTACTTC. Amino acid sequence: CASSPRDGSWSSYEQYF.